A selection of T cell receptor beta chains follows, all from one sample in a study of T-cell memory formation after mild COVID-19. Via MiXCR, TCRdb re-called the 5' RACE reads, giving one row per CDR3 protein. This sample has around 320,000 distinct CDR3 sequences, with 14% found just once. The sample comprised PBMCs or a T cell subset sorted from them (not recorded which). The receptors originated from a man aged 18 to 30 who had mild COVID-19 (a few samples of this study predate the infection). Cell type and time point are not known. The CDR3 runs from the conserved cysteine through the conserved F or W. D genes are given only for firm matches. Not all rows give a size; the values are once, few, many and, for expanded clones, a class.

>TRBV6-5|TRBD1|few|TRBJ1-4
TGTGCCAGCAGTTACTCCGGGACAGGCTTCAAACTGTTTTTT
CASSYSGTGFKLFF
>TRBV4-2|TRBD2|.|TRBJ2-1
TGTGCCAGCAGCCCCGGGGGGGCCAACAATGAGCAGTTCTTC
CASSPGGANNEQFF
>TRBV7-2|.|.|TRBJ2-5
TGTGCCAGCAGCTCCGGCCCCGCGGGGACCCAGTACTTC
CASSSGPAGTQYF
>TRBV5-1|.|many|TRBJ2-3
TGCGCCAGCAGCTTCGAGGGGCGCACAGATACGCAGTATTTT
CASSFEGRTDTQYF
>TRBV4-1|TRBD2|.|TRBJ2-3
TGCGCCAGCAGCCAAGGGACTAGCGGGGGGGATACGCAGTATTTT
CASSQGTSGGDTQYF
>TRBV10-3|TRBD1|.|TRBJ2-5
TGTGCCATCAGGGCAACTCCCGGGACAGGCTATTCGGGGACCCAGTACTTC
CAIRATPGTGYSGTQYF
>TRBV12-3/TRBV12-4|.|many|TRBJ2-2
TGTGCCAGCAGATTAGCGGAGCGGAACACCGGGGAGCTGTTTTTT
CASRLAERNTGELFF
>TRBV5-4|.|.|TRBJ2-1
TGTGCCAGCAGCTTGGACCCCGCGGCCCATGAGCAGTTCTTC
CASSLDPAAHEQFF
>TRBV7-3|.|.|TRBJ1-6
TGTGCCAGCAGCACAGGGTATAATTCACCCCTCCACTTT
CASSTGYNSPLHF
>TRBV5-1|.|.|TRBJ1-2
TGCGCCAGCAGCTTGACTCCTGGGGAATTGGACTATGGCTACACCTTC
CASSLTPGELDYGYTF
>TRBV27|.|few|TRBJ1-5
TGTGCCAGCAGTTTATCTGGTTTGGGCAGGGTAGCGGGACAGCCCCAGCATTTT
CASSLSGLGRVAGQPQHF
>TRBV2|TRBD1|few|TRBJ1-1
TGTGCCAGCCGCGGACAGGGATGGAACACTGAAGCTTTCTTT
CASRGQGWNTEAFF
>TRBV20-1|.|.|TRBJ1-1
TGCAGTGCTAGAGGAGGTTACGACACTGAAGCTTTCTTT
CSARGGYDTEAFF
>TRBV5-1|.|many|TRBJ2-3
TGCGCCAGCAGCGGGGGACTGGCAGAGGGCACAGATACGCAGTATTTT
CASSGGLAEGTDTQYF
>TRBV5-4|.|few|TRBJ2-2
TGTGCCAGCAGCGGGGGGACATATACCACCGGGGAGCTGTTTTTT
CASSGGTYTTGELFF
>TRBV5-6|TRBD1|.|TRBJ1-5
TGTGCCAGCAGCCGGGACAGCTGGAGCAATCAGCCCCAGCATTTT
CASSRDSWSNQPQHF
>TRBV9|.|many|TRBJ2-1
TGTGCCAGCACCCAAGGGGGGGGCTCCTACAATGAGCAGTTCTTC
CASTQGGGSYNEQFF
>TRBV12-5|.|.|TRBJ2-2
TGTGCTAGTGGTTTGTGGCCACCGAACACCGGGGAGCTGTTTTTT
CASGLWPPNTGELFF
>TRBV2|.|few|TRBJ2-3
TGTGCCAGCAGTAAGCGGGTGTCAGATACGCAGTATTTT
CASSKRVSDTQYF
>TRBV12-3/TRBV12-4|TRBD1|.|TRBJ1-1
TGTGCCAGCAGCCGTATGACAGGGTACACTGAAGCTTTCTTT
CASSRMTGYTEAFF
>TRBV4-1|.|.|TRBJ1-2
TGCGCCAGCAGCCAAGGATTCGCTGCTGTGGGGTATGGCTACACCTTC
CASSQGFAAVGYGYTF
>TRBV5-1|.|many|TRBJ1-5
TGCGCCAGCAGCTTTGGGGGAGATCAGCCCCAGCATTTT
CASSFGGDQPQHF
>TRBV12-3/TRBV12-4|.|few|TRBJ2-7
TGTGCCAGCAGCCCCTCCTTGGGGAGCCTCTACGAGCAGTACTTC
CASSPSLGSLYEQYF
>TRBV6-5|.|.|TRBJ1-2
TGTGCCAGCAGCCGCACATCCCCGGCGAACTGGGGCTACACCTTC
CASSRTSPANWGYTF
>TRBV6-5|TRBD2|few|TRBJ2-5
TGTGCCAGCAGTTACGGAGCGGGGGGGCTGACCCAAGAGACCCAGTACTTC
CASSYGAGGLTQETQYF
>TRBV7-2|TRBD1|few|TRBJ2-3
TGTGCCAGCAGCTTACCTGGACAGGAAAACACAGATACGCAGTATTTT
CASSLPGQENTDTQYF
>TRBV12-3/TRBV12-4|.|few|TRBJ1-5
TGTGCCAGCAACCCTGGACCCGATCAGCCCCAGCATTTT
CASNPGPDQPQHF
>TRBV7-9|.|.|TRBJ1-1
TGTGCCAGCAGCATAGACAGGTCGTCCACTGAAGCTTTCTTT
CASSIDRSSTEAFF